Listed here are 12 T cell receptor beta chains from one sample, sequenced in a study of cytomegalovirus exposure and HLA in healthy donors. 60 Vbeta and 13 Jbeta primers were used in PCR. Method: immunoSEQ multiplex PCR; TCRdb's copy keeps in-frame clones and lacks some. Here the sample spans 70,000 to 95,000 clones, roughly 76% being singletons. The sample taken for sequencing was PBMCs. Receptor source: a woman aged 25 to 39 in good health and CMV-seronegative.

The genes are TRBV25-1 and TRBJ2-7, with a weak D call TRBD1 (5 bases). This CDR3 has 14 amino acids. V was shortened by 1 base and J by 4 bases, with 11 bases between the two germline ends. Germline V gene data show CDR1 as MGHDK and CDR2 as SYGVNS. CDR3 in DNA: TGTGCCAGCAGTGAATTAAGTGGGGCGTACGAGCAGTACTTC. This gives the protein CASSELSGAYEQYF.

This sequence joins TRBV18 and TRBJ1-3; 7 bases fit TRBD1. V gave up 3 bases and J gave up 4 bases; unmatched junction bases: 6. CDR1 is KGHSH, CDR2 LQKENI, per germline. The CDR3 extends over 15 amino acids. CDR3 DNA: TGTGCCAGCTCACCGACCCCGGACAGGGGAAACACCATATATTTT. Protein product: CASSPTPDRGNTIYF.

The chain has TRBV19 and TRBJ2-5; no definite D call. Trimming took off 8 bases at V and 5 bases at J, with 9 bases between the two ends. CDR1 is LNHDA, CDR2 SQIVND, per germline (reference sequence). The CDR3 is 11 amino acids. In nucleotides, the CDR3 is TGTGCCAGTGCGGATGGGGAGACCCAGTACTTC. Encoded protein: CASADGETQYF. Combining the CDR3 with reference TRBV19 and TRBJ2-5 gives the whole variable domain DGGITQSPKYLFRKEGQNVTLSCEQNLNHDAMYWYRQDPGQGLRLIYYSQIVNDFQKGDIAEGYSVSREKKESFPLTVTSAQKNPTAFYLCASADGETQYFGPGTRLLVL.

The J gene is TRBJ1-2, the V gene TRBV30; D perhaps matches TRBD1 (6 bases). Trimming shortened V by 3 bases and J by 3 bases, and 8 bases separated the two germline ends. The germline CDR1 and CDR2 sequences are GTSNPN and SVGIG (reference sequence). The CDR3 has 12 amino acids. CDR3 in DNA: TGTGCCTGGAGGGGGGCGGACTATGGCTACACCTTC. Its translation is CAWRGADYGYTF.

This clone showed up just a few times. V usage is TRBV7-8 and J usage is TRBJ2-7; 8 nucleotides match TRBD1. CDR3 length: 18 amino acids. Trimming took 5 bases from V and 0 from J; bases not matched to a gene: 15. Germline V lookup: CDR1 SGHVS, CDR2 FQNEAQ. The CDR3 sequence is CASSRSTGQVQYSYEQYF. The CDR3 DNA follows: TGTGCCAGCAGCCGATCGACGGGACAGGTACAATACTCCTACGAGCAGTACTTC.

Only a few counts were recorded for this clone. The chain carries TRBV19 and TRBJ2-7; a weak D match, TRBD1 (5 bases). V gave up 2 bases and J gave up 5 bases, with 13 bases separating them. CDR3 length equals 14 residues. CDR1 and CDR2 from the germline V gene are LNHDA and SQIVND (reference sequence). CDR3 loop: CASSISSGSHEQYF. CDR3 sequence (DNA): TGTGCCAGTAGTATATCATCAGGGTCCCACGAGCAGTACTTC.

The chain carries TRBV28 and TRBJ2-5; 7 bases line up with TRBD1. With 6 bases clipped from V and 1 base from J, the junction kept 8 bases outside the gene matches. Germline V gene lookup returns CDR1 MDHEN and CDR2 SYDVKM. The CDR3 contains 15 residues. CDR3 sequence: CASSPYTGVQETQYF. CDR3 coding DNA: TGTGCCAGCAGCCCATATACAGGGGTCCAAGAGACCCAGTACTTC.

This clone was observed a few times. V gene TRBV28 combines with J gene TRBJ1-5; no definite D call. CDR1 and CDR2 (germline): MDHEN, SYDVKM. Trimming stripped 6 bases from V and 2 bases from J, with 17 bases between. There are 16 residues in the CDR3. The CDR3 loop reads CASSKPPRVGNQPQHF. The CDR3 coding sequence is TGTGCCAGCAGCAAGCCGCCACGGGTCGGCAATCAGCCCCAGCATTTT.

A note on this clone: This CDR3 is also generated by other DNA sequences in the sample. The V gene is TRBV28, the J gene TRBJ2-7; D not certain. The CDR3 loop spans 11 amino acids. V was pared by 5 bases and J by 2 bases, with 4 bases between. The germline V gene has CDR1 MDHEN and CDR2 SYDVKM. In DNA, the CDR3 is TGTGCCAGCAGTCCCGCCTACGAGCAGTACTTC. Translating gives CASSPAYEQYF.

This chain joins TRBV5-1 and TRBJ2-1, with 7 bases aligning to TRBD1. V trimming: 1 base; J trimming: 5 bases; junction bases outside the gene matches: 3. This CDR3 comprises 14 residues. Looked up from germline, CDR1 is SGHRS and CDR2 is YFSETQ. CDR3 region: CASSLLQGHNEQFF. The CDR3 DNA sequence: TGCGCCAGCAGCTTGTTACAGGGGCACAATGAGCAGTTCTTC.

V gene TRBV9 combines with J gene TRBJ2-3; D call uncertain. This CDR3 has 15 amino acids. Per the germline V gene, CDR1 is SGDLS and CDR2 is YYNGEE. Trimming removed 3 bases from V and 2 bases from J, with 13 bases in between. The CDR3 reads CASSDPPGHTDTQYF. CDR3 sequence (DNA): TGTGCCAGCAGCGACCCTCCAGGCCACACAGATACGCAGTATTTT.

The V and J genes are TRBV7-2 and TRBJ2-7; TRBD2 matches at 11 bases. Unmatched junction bases numbered 9, after V lost 4 bases and J lost 4 bases. The CDR3 covers 16 residues. CDR1 and CDR2 (germline): SGHTA, FQGNSA. In nucleotides, the CDR3 is TGTGCCAGCAGCTCCGCTCTAGCGGGAGGTGGGTACGAGCAGTACTTC. Protein sequence: CASSSALAGGGYEQYF.